The sample holds one count of the clone carrying this T cell receptor beta chain. This entry is derived from a study of blood T cell repertoires in COVID-19. In germline, CDR1 is SGDLS, CDR2 YYNGEE. The CDR3 totals 13 residues. The V gene lost 3 bases and the J gene lost 4 bases, with 10 bases spanning the gap. Participants' own reports of clinical history determined their cohort assignment. Method: immunoSEQ multiplex PCR; TCRdb's copy keeps in-frame clones and lacks some. Here the sample spans roughly 210,000 clones, roughly 84% being singletons. The origin of this receptor is a man aged 30-40 years in a cohort exposed to, infected with or recovered from COVID-19 (not recorded which). Sample: PBMCs or T cells enriched from blood (not recorded which). The genes are TRBV9 and TRBJ1-2; TRBD1 might be the D (6 bases). Here the CDR3 DNA reads TGTGCCAGCAGCGATCGGACAGCCTATGGCTACACCTTC. This gives the protein CASSDRTAYGYTF.